Detailed here is one TCR beta chain. The source of the sample is a study of blood T cell repertoires in COVID-19. Study at large: Italy, Spain and the United States were the sources of the convalescent and acute COVID-19 samples. The analysed material was cDNA or gDNA that came from T cells, B-cell-depleted T cells, or PBMCs.

Trimming took 9 bases from V and 0 from J, leaving 16 bases between them. The CDR3 has 15 amino acids. Germline CDR1 SNHLY, CDR2 FYNNEI. In the authors' methods: How many nucleated cells were present was estimated from reference gene primer amplification. Clones were read by immunoSEQ multiplex PCR, and TCRdb kept only the in-frame ones, dropping some. V and J calls and clone size are as listed in that table; D and trimming were resolved from the DNA. The table lists approximately 85,000 clones, roughly 89% of them singletons, with approximately 2.4% in the top ten. This TCR was recovered from a man aged 50-60 years with acute or convalescent COVID-19. The sample taken for sequencing was peripheral blood. This chain links TRBV2 with TRBJ2-3; TRBD2 might be the D (5 bases). CDR3 bases: TGTGCCAGGGGGTTCAGCGGATCTAGCACAGATACGCAGTATTTT. Encoded protein: CARGFSGSSTDTQYF.